This T cell receptor beta chain was found in a study of a mutant IDH1 vaccine in newly diagnosed glioma. Study summary: Scheduled at week 35, visit V12 preceded visit V13, held at week 47.

Documented time point: week 35, safety follow-up. Each dose delivered 300 ug of mutant IDH1 20-mer peptide subcutaneously with imiquimod. The CDR3 has 17 amino acids. V was shortened by 5 bases and J by 2 bases, with 21 bases between the two germline ends. CDR1 and CDR2 (germline): SGHVS, FNYEAQ. Only a few counts were recorded for this clone. Its antigen is unknown. The assay was immunoSEQ multiplex PCR, and TCRdb's table has in-frame clones only and misses some. The repertoire includes roughly 26,000 clones, 83% of them detected once, and 30% to 35% sits in the top ten. The source of this sequence is a man younger than 40 with glioma. The starting material was PBMCs, obtained from a glioma patient whose treatment included an IDH1 peptide vaccine. The chain carries TRBV7-6 and TRBJ1-2, with D possibly TRBD1 on 5 matching bases. The DNA of the CDR3 is TGTGCCAGCAGCCAACTAAGTAGGGGCCGGTTCAACTATGGCTACACCTTC. Its protein product is CASSQLSRGRFNYGYTF.